This T cell receptor beta chain was profiled in a study of post-analysis software for immune sequencing data. Study-level results: Comparison with controls showed significantly lower normalized Chao1 diversity in multiple sclerosis patients. Compared with controls, patients had more of 4 to 6 TRBV segments, including TRBV5-6, TRBV5-1 and TRBV20-1.

The CDR3 covers 14 residues. V was trimmed by 1 base and J by 4 bases, leaving 11 bases between them. Germline CDR1 is MNHNS and CDR2 is SASEGT. Comments on this clonotype: Its antigen is still unknown.

Tagging with unique molecular identifiers was a feature of the TCR beta cDNA libraries. Between about 0.85 and 10 million T cells gave rise to roughly 0.5 million cDNA molecules. TCRdb called the PCR reads again in MiXCR, with one record for every CDR3 protein. This sample has hundreds of thousands of distinct CDR3 sequences; approximately 60% occur once, and the top ten carry over 9%. The V call is TRBV6-1, the J call TRBJ2-7; maybe TRBD1 (6 bases). This receptor was identified in a girl aged 2-10 years with multiple sclerosis. The sequencing input was blood. The CDR3 region is CASSEVRQAYEQYF. In DNA form, the CDR3 reads TGTGCCAGCAGTGAAGTTAGACAGGCATACGAGCAGTACTTC.